Below, 2 T cell receptor beta chains from the same sample are listed, as sequenced in a study of regulatory T cells in long-lasting Graves disease. This sample's time point: newly diagnosed GD, antithyroid drugs for less than 3 months. Researchers made the TCR library from RNA that was extracted from PBMCs. Arm-PCR of CDR3 regions with iRepertoire HTBI primers generated TCR beta libraries. TCRdb re-called the multiplex PCR reads with MiXCR, one entry per CDR3 protein. The sample lists under 800,000 distinct CDR3 sequences; roughly 15% were seen once. These data also featured in a second study, about T cells in Graves' hyperthyroidism and ophthalmopathy.

Material: peripheral blood mononuclear cells (PBMCs), obtained at new diagnosis, from a patient treated with antithyroid drugs. Every receptor here comes from a woman aged 25 to 39 with Graves disease.

There are many counts of this clonotype. V is TRBV28 and J is TRBJ2-7, with a weak D call TRBD2 (5 bases). Germline loops: CDR1 MDHEN, CDR2 SYDVKM. The CDR3 sequence is 13 residues long. The germline V and J ends were trimmed by 6 bases and 7 bases, with 16 bases remaining between them. The CDR3 bases are TGTGCCAGCAGAGGGAGTGGCCCGGGGGAGCAGTACTTC. It codes for CASRGSGPGEQYF.

This clonotype was seen a few times. This chain connects TRBV6-1 to TRBJ2-2; tentative D call: TRBD1 (5 bases). V dropped 6 bases and J dropped 3 bases, with 14 bases sitting between them. The CDR3 has 15 amino acids. From germline, CDR1 is MNHNS and CDR2 SASEGT. CDR3 in DNA: TGTGCCAGCAGGCAGGGTTCGCGTTACACCGGGGAGCTGTTTTTT. The encoded protein is CASRQGSRYTGELFF.